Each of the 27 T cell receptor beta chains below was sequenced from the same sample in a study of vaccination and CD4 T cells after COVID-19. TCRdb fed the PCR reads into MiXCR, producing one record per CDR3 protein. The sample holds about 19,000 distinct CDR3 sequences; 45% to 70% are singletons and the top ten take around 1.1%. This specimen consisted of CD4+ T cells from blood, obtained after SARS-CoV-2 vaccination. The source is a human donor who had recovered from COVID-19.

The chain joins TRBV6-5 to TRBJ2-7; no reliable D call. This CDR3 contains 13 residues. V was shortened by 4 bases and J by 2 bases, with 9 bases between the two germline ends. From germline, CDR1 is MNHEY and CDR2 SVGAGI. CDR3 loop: CASSLGSTYEQYF. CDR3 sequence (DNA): TGTGCCAGCAGTTTGGGTTCTACCTACGAGCAGTACTTC.

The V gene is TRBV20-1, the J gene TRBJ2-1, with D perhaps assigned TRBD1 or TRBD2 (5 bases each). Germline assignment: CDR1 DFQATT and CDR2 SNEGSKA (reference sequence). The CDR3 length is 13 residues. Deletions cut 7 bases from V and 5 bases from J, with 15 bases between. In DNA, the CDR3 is TGCAGTGTTGCAGGGACGGTTAACAATGAGCAGTTCTTC. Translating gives CSVAGTVNNEQFF.

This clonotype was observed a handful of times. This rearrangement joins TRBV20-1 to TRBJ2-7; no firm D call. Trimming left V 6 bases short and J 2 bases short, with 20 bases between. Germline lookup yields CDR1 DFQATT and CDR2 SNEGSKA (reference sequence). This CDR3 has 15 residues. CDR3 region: CSAPLGFRVPYEQYF. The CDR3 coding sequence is TGCAGTGCCCCGCTAGGTTTTAGGGTCCCCTACGAGCAGTACTTC.

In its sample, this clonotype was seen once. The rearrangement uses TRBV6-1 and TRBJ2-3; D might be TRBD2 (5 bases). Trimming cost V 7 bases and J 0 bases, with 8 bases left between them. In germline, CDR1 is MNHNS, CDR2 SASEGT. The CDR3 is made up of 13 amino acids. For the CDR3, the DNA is TGTGCCAGCATTCGGGATAGCACAGATACGCAGTATTTT. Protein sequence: CASIRDSTDTQYF.

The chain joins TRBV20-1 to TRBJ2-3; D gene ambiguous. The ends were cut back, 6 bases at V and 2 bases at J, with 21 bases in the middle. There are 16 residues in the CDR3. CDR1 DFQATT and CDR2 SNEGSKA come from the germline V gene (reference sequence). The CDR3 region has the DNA TGCAGTGCCGATACCGGGCCAACCATAACCACAGATACGCAGTATTTT. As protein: CSADTGPTITTDTQYF.

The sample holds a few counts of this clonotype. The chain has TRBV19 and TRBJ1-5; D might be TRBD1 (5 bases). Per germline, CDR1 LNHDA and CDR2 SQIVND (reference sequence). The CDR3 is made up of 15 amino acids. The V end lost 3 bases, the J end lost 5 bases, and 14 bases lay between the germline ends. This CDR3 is CASSMLGGEDQPQHF. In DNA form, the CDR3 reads TGTGCCAGTAGTATGTTGGGGGGGGAGGATCAGCCCCAGCATTTT.

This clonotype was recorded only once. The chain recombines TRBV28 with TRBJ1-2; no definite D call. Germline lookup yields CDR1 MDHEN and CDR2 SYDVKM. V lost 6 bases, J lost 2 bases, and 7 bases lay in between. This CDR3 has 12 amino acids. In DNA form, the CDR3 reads TGTGCCAGCAGGACGGCGAACTATGGCTACACCTTC. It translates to CASRTANYGYTF.

CDR3 sequence: CSARAGAGGNEKLFF. CDR3 bases: TGCAGTGCTAGAGCGGGCGCGGGGGGCAATGAAAAACTGTTTTTT. This chain uses TRBV20-1 with TRBJ1-4; possible D gene TRBD1, 6 bases. Germline loops: CDR1 DFQATT, CDR2 SNEGSKA (reference sequence). This CDR3 is 15 amino acids long. Trimming shortened V by 1 base and J by 5 bases, and 14 bases separated the two germline ends.

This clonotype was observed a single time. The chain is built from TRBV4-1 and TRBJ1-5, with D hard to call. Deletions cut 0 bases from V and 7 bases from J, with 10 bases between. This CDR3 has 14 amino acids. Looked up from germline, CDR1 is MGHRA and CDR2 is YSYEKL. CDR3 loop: CASSQDGQFQPQHF. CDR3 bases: TGCGCCAGCAGCCAAGATGGGCAGTTCCAGCCCCAGCATTTT.

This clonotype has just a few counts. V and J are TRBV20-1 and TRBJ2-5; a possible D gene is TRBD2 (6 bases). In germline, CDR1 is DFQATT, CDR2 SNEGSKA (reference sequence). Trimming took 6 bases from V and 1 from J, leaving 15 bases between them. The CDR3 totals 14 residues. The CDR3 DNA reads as TGCAGTGCAGAAGCCGGGACTTTCCAAGAGACCCAGTACTTC. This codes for CSAEAGTFQETQYF.

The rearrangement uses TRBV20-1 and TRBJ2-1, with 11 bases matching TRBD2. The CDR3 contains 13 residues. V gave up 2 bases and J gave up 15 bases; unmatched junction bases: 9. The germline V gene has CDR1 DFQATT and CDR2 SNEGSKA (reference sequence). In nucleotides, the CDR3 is TGCAGTGCTAGACATACTAGCGGGAGTCGCGGGTTCTTC. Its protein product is CSARHTSGSRGFF.

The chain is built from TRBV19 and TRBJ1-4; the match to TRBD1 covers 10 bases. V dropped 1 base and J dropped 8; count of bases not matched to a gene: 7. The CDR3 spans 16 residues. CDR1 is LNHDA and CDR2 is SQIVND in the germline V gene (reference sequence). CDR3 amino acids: CASSIGFGTGDEKLFF. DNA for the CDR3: TGTGCCAGTAGTATAGGCTTCGGGACAGGGGACGAAAAACTGTTTTTT.

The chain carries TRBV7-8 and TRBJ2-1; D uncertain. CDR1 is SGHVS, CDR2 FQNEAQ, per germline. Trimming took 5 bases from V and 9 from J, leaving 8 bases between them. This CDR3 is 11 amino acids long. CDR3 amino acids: CASSHWGEQFF. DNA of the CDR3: TGTGCCAGCAGCCATTGGGGTGAGCAGTTCTTC.

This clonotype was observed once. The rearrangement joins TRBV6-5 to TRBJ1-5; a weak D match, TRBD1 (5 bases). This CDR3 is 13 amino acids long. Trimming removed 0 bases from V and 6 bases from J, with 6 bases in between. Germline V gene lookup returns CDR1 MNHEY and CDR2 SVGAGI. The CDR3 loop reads CASSYSRAQPQHF. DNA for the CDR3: TGTGCCAGCAGTTACTCCAGGGCTCAGCCCCAGCATTTT.

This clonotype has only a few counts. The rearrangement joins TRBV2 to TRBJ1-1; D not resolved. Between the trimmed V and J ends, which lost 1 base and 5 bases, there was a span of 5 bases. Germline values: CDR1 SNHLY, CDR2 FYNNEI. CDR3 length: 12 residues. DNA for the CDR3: TGTGCCAGCAGTGAAGGGAGGACTGAAGCTTTCTTT. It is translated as CASSEGRTEAFF.

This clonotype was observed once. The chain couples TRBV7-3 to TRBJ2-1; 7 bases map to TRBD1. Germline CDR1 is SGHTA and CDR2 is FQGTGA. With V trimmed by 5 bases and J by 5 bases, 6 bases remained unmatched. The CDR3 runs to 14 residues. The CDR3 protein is CASSPYRGDNEQFF. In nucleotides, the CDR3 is TGTGCCAGCAGCCCGTACAGGGGAGACAATGAGCAGTTCTTC. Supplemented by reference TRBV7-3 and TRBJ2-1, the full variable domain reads GAGVSQTPSNKVTEKGKYVELRCDPISGHTALYWYRQSLGQGPEFLIYFQGTGAADDSGLPNDRFFAVRPEGSVSTLKIQRTERGDSAVYLCASSPYRGDNEQFFGPGTRLTVL.

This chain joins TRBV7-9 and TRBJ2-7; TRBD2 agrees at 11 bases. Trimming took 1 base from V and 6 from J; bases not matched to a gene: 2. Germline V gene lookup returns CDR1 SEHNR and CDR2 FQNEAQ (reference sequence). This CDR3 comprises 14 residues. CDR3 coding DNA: TGTGCCAGCAGCTTAGTACTAGCGGGAGCCGAGCAGTACTTC. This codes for CASSLVLAGAEQYF.

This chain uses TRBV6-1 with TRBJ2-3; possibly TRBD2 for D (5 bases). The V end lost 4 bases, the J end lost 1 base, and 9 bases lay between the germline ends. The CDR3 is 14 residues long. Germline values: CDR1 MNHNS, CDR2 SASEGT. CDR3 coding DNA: TGTGCCAGCAGTGTCCTAGCAGGCACAGATACGCAGTATTTT. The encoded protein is CASSVLAGTDTQYF.

The CDR3 DNA sequence: TGCGCCAGCAGCTTGGAGAATACGCAGTATTTT. Residues: CASSLENTQYF. This rearrangement joins TRBV5-1 to TRBJ2-3; D gene uncertain. The germline V gene encodes CDR1 SGHRS and CDR2 YFSETQ. The CDR3 covers 11 residues. Trimming took 0 bases from V and 7 from J, leaving 3 bases between them.

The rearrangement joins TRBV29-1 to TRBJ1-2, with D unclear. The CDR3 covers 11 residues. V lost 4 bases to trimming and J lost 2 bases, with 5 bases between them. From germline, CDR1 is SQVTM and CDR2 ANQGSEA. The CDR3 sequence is CSVGENYGYTF. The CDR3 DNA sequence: TGCAGCGTTGGTGAGAACTATGGCTACACCTTC. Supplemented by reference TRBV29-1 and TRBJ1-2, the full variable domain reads SAVISQKPSRDICQRGTSLTIQCQVDSQVTMMFWYRQQPGQSLTLIATANQGSEATYESGFVIDKFPISRPNLTFSTLTVSNMSPEDSSIYLCSVGENYGYTFGSGTRLTVV.

CDR3 nucleotides: TGTGCCAGCTCCCCCGGCAGGGAGCAGTTCTTC. This encodes CASSPGREQFF. The chain carries TRBV12-3 or TRBV12-4 and TRBJ2-1; D call uncertain. The ends were cut back, 8 bases at V and 10 bases at J, with 12 bases in the middle. This CDR3 has 11 amino acids.

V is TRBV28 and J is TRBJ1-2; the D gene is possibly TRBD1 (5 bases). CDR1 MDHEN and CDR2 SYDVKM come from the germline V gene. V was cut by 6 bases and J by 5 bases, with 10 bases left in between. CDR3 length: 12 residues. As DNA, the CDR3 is TGTGCCAGCAGACTGAGGGGATATGGCTACACCTTC. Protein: CASRLRGYGYTF.

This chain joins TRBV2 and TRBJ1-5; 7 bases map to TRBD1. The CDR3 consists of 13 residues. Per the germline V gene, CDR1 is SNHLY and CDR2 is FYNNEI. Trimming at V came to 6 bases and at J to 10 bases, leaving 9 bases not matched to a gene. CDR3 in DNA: TGTGCCAGCAGGCTTGACAGGGTTTATCCCCAGCATTTT. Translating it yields CASRLDRVYPQHF.

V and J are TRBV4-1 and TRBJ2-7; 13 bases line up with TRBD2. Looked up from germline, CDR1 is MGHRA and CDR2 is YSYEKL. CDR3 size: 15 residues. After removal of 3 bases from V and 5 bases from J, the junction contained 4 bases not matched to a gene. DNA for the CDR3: TGCGCCAGCAGCCAGCCCACTAGCGGGAGGGACGAGCAGTACTTC. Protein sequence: CASSQPTSGRDEQYF.

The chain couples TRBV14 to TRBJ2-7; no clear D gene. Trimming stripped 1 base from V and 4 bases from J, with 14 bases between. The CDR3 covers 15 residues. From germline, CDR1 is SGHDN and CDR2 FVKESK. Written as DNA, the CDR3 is TGTGCCAGCAGCCAAGTGAGTGTGGGCTGTTACGAGCAGTACTTC. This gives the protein CASSQVSVGCYEQYF.

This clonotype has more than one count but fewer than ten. The CDR3 coding sequence is TGTGCCAGCAGCGGACAGGGACGAGAGCAGTACTTC. Translated, it gives CASSGQGREQYF. The genes are TRBV11-1 and TRBJ2-7; 8 bases fit TRBD1. V shed 5 bases and J 7 bases; nucleotides not matched to a gene: 4. CDR3 length: 12 amino acids. Germline V CDR1 and CDR2: SGHAT, FQDESV (reference sequence).

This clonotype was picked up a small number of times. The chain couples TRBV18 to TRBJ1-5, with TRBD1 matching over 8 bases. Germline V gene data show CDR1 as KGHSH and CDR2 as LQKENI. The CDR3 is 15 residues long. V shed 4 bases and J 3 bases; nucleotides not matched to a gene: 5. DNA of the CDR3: TGTGCCAGCTCACTGTCGACAGGGGTCAATCAGCCCCAGCATTTT. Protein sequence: CASSLSTGVNQPQHF.